Following are 30 T cell receptor beta chains from one sample sequenced in a study of cytomegalovirus exposure and HLA in healthy donors. Researchers ran the PCR with 60 Vbeta and 13 Jbeta primers. Here immunoSEQ multiplex PCR was the method, and the copy in TCRdb shows in-frame clones only, minus some. There are more than 85,000 clones in the sample; 63% occur only once, and about 4.3% lies in the top ten. The specimen was PBMCs. The receptors shown here come from a human donor in good health.

This clone was seen a few times. This chain uses TRBV6-4 with TRBJ2-4; TRBD2 agrees at 10 bases. The junction had 7 bases not matched to a gene; V was cut back by 5 bases and J by 9 bases. CDR1 and CDR2 (germline): MRHNA, SNTAGT. CDR3 length equals 14 residues. Written as DNA, the CDR3 is TGTGCCAGCAGTTTTCTAGCGGGAGAGGGCATTCAGTACTTC. It specifies CASSFLAGEGIQYF.

The chain is built from TRBV6-6 and TRBJ2-1; D is perhaps TRBD1 (6 bases). This CDR3 spans 12 amino acids. V was trimmed by 6 bases and J by 14 bases, leaving 17 bases between them. CDR1 is MNHNY, CDR2 SVGAGI, per germline (reference sequence). The DNA for the CDR3 is TGTGCCAGCAGCGAACCGGGACACCGGGAGTTCTTC. This encodes CASSEPGHREFF.

The chain employs TRBV19 and TRBJ1-2, with D possibly being TRBD1 (6 bases). There are 14 residues in the CDR3. With 7 bases removed from V and 8 bases from J, the gap between germline ends came to 20 bases. The V gene's germline CDR1 is LNHDA and CDR2 SQIVND (reference sequence). CDR3 coding DNA: TGTGCCAGTAACGCGAAAGGCAGGGGATGCGGCTACACCTTC. Encoded protein: CASNAKGRGCGYTF. Full variable domain (outside the CDR3, taken from reference TRBV19 and TRBJ1-2): DGGITQSPKYLFRKEGQNVTLSCEQNLNHDAMYWYRQDPGQGLRLIYYSQIVNDFQKGDIAEGYSVSREKKESFPLTVTSAQKNPTAFYLCASNAKGRGCGYTFGSGTRLTVV.

CDR3 region: CASSQVLAAEQYF. The CDR3 DNA reads TGCGCCAGCAGCCAAGTACTAGCAGCCGAGCAGTACTTC. V usage is TRBV4-1 and J usage is TRBJ2-7, with D possibly matching TRBD2 (6 bases). V shed 1 base and J shed 6 bases, with 10 bases lying between them. Germline V gene sequence: CDR1 MGHRA, CDR2 YSYEKL. The CDR3 is 13 residues long.

The rearrangement links TRBV25-1 to TRBJ2-1; no clear D. Trimming removed 1 base at V and 4 bases at J, with 17 bases between. This CDR3 region has 17 residues. Per the germline V gene, CDR1 is MGHDK and CDR2 is SYGVNS. As DNA, the CDR3 is TGTGCCAGCAGTGAATCCTTTAGTGTCCCCGCATACAATGAGCAGTTCTTC. This codes for CASSESFSVPAYNEQFF.

This clone was detected once. V gene TRBV28 combines with J gene TRBJ2-2; TRBD2 agrees at 9 bases. The germline V gene encodes CDR1 MDHEN and CDR2 SYDVKM. V dropped 4 bases and J dropped 2; count of bases not matched to a gene: 8. The CDR3 runs to 17 residues. The CDR3 DNA follows: TGTGCCAGCAGTTCTGGGGGACTAGCCTTTAACACCGGGGAGCTGTTTTTT. Protein: CASSSGGLAFNTGELFF.

This clone has just a few counts. This rearrangement joins TRBV29-1 to TRBJ1-4, with D possibly TRBD1 on 5 matching bases. Germline CDR1 reads SQVTM; CDR2 reads ANQGSEA. Trimming removed 4 bases from V and 3 bases from J, with 12 bases in between. The CDR3 consists of 14 residues. This chain's CDR3 is CSVGGGMANEKLFF. The CDR3 coding sequence is TGCAGCGTTGGGGGCGGGATGGCTAATGAAAAACTGTTTTTT.

In the case of this clone: Other DNA sequences in the same sample also yield this CDR3. The V and J genes are TRBV27 and TRBJ1-2, with TRBD1 as a possible D gene (5 bases). The CDR3 contains 13 residues. V was shortened by 2 bases and J by 2 bases, with 6 bases between the two germline ends. Germline CDR1 MNHEY, CDR2 SMNVEV (reference sequence). This CDR3 reads CASSLQGNYGYTF. CDR3 nucleotides: TGTGCCAGCAGTTTACAGGGAAACTATGGCTACACCTTC.

The V call is TRBV6-1, the J call TRBJ2-7, with D unresolved. There are 12 residues in the CDR3. V lost 3 bases and J 4 bases, leaving 7 bases between the germline ends. Germline V gives CDR1 MNHNS, CDR2 SASEGT. CDR3 coding DNA: TGTGCCAGCAGTGACAGCGCGTACGAGCAGTACTTC. Translation gives CASSDSAYEQYF.

V gene TRBV6-6 combines with J gene TRBJ1-2; 11 positions agree with TRBD1. The CDR3 sequence is 15 residues long. Trimming took 4 bases from V and 4 from J; bases not matched to a gene: 5. Per germline, CDR1 MNHNY and CDR2 SVGAGI (reference sequence). CDR3 in DNA: TGTGCCAGCAGTTTAAGGACAGGGGGCAGCTATGGCTACACCTTC. Translating it yields CASSLRTGGSYGYTF.

The J gene is TRBJ2-7, the V gene TRBV11-1, with TRBD2 matching over 8 bases. The germline CDR1 and CDR2 sequences are SGHAT and FQDESV (reference sequence). This CDR3 has 15 residues. V lost 1 base to trimming and J lost 7 bases; unmatched junction nucleotides: 9. CDR3 sequence: CASSLGGLGVFEQYF. The CDR3 region has the DNA TGTGCCAGCAGCTTAGGGGGACTAGGCGTTTTTGAGCAGTACTTC.

The gene calls are TRBV6-1 and TRBJ1-5; no clear D. The V and J ends lost 8 bases and 0 bases respectively, with 14 bases between them. This CDR3 spans 15 amino acids. The germline V gene has CDR1 MNHNS and CDR2 SASEGT. The CDR3 reads CASAWAEYSNQPQHF. DNA for the CDR3: TGTGCCAGCGCCTGGGCCGAGTATAGCAATCAGCCCCAGCATTTT.

The chain links TRBV19 to TRBJ1-1; D is uncertain. Germline loops: CDR1 LNHDA, CDR2 SQIVND (reference sequence). The CDR3 has 12 amino acids. The V end lost 1 base, the J end lost 6 bases, and 6 bases lay between the germline ends. The CDR3 protein is CASSIGTSEAFF. The CDR3 DNA sequence: TGTGCCAGTAGTATAGGGACTTCTGAAGCTTTCTTT.

The chain has TRBV7-7 and TRBJ2-1; 14 bases fit TRBD2. V shed 5 bases and J 3 bases; nucleotides not matched to a gene: 6. CDR3 length: 17 amino acids. The V gene's germline CDR1 is SSHAT and CDR2 FNYEAQ (reference sequence). As DNA, the CDR3 is TGTGCCAGCAGCCGAAGGACTAGCGGGGGGTTCTACAATGAGCAGTTCTTC. Its protein product is CASSRRTSGGFYNEQFF.

This sequence joins TRBV5-1 and TRBJ2-1; D is perhaps TRBD2 (6 bases). The CDR3 is 17 residues long. Trimming removed 1 base at V and 0 bases at J, with 14 bases between. CDR1 is SGHRS, CDR2 YFSETQ, per germline. CDR3 amino acids: CASSLPLSGDSYNEQFF. CDR3 in DNA: TGCGCCAGCAGCTTGCCTCTTAGCGGCGACTCCTACAATGAGCAGTTCTTC.

The V call is TRBV2, the J call TRBJ1-1, with 7 bases lining up with TRBD1. Germline assignment: CDR1 SNHLY and CDR2 FYNNEI. V was clipped by 7 bases and J by 3 bases; unmatched bases: 8. The CDR3 totals 14 residues. CDR3 sequence: CASIRQGVDTEAFF. The DNA for the CDR3 is TGTGCCAGCATTCGACAGGGAGTCGACACTGAAGCTTTCTTT.

This rearrangement joins TRBV6-4 to TRBJ2-1; TRBD2 agrees at 8 bases. The V gene's germline CDR1 is MRHNA and CDR2 SNTAGT. CDR3 size: 15 residues. V shed 6 bases, J shed 6 bases, and the junction held 10 bases outside the gene matches. The DNA for the CDR3 is TGTGCCAGCAGCCCCTTGAGCGGGAGAAGCAATGAGCAGTTCTTC. This encodes CASSPLSGRSNEQFF.

The chain has TRBV5-6 and TRBJ2-5; 7 bases agree with TRBD2. Germline CDR1 is SGHDT and CDR2 is YYEEEE. The CDR3 is 14 residues long. The J segment lost 4 bases and the V segment lost 2 bases, leaving 5 bases of the junction unmatched. The CDR3 DNA is TGTGCCAGCAGCTTAAGCGGGGCCCGAGAGACCCAGTACTTC. Encoded protein: CASSLSGARETQYF. Full variable domain (rest looked up from reference TRBV5-6 and TRBJ2-5): DAGVTQSPTHLIKTRGQQVTLRCSPKSGHDTVSWYQQALGQGPQFIFQYYEEEERQRGNFPDRFSGHQFPNYSSELNVNALLLGDSALYLCASSLSGARETQYFGPGTRLLVL.

The chain recombines TRBV2 with TRBJ2-1, with 8 nucleotides matching TRBD2. V lost 0 bases to trimming and J lost 2 bases; unmatched junction nucleotides: 6. The CDR3 contains 17 residues. Per germline, CDR1 SNHLY and CDR2 FYNNEI. CDR3 DNA sequence: TGTGCCAGCAGTGAAGCGCTGGGACTAGGGACCTACAATGAGCAGTTCTTC. Its translation: CASSEALGLGTYNEQFF.

In this sample, this clone turned up once. The gene calls are TRBV18 and TRBJ2-7, with 9 bases lining up with TRBD1. This CDR3 comprises 14 residues. After removal of 8 bases from V and 1 base from J, the junction contained 6 bases not matched to a gene. Looked up from germline, CDR1 is KGHSH and CDR2 is LQKENI. The DNA for the CDR3 is TGTGCCAGCGGGACAGGGTTTAGGTCCTACGAGCAGTACTTC. Its translation: CASGTGFRSYEQYF.

The chain uses TRBV4-1 and TRBJ1-4; the match to TRBD1 covers 7 bases. J was trimmed by 3 bases and V by 2 bases; bases with no gene match: 3. This CDR3 spans 15 amino acids. Germline loops: CDR1 MGHRA, CDR2 YSYEKL. The CDR3 bases are TGCGCCAGCAGCCAACGGGGACAGCCTAATGAAAAACTGTTTTTT. Amino acid sequence: CASSQRGQPNEKLFF.

The CDR3 reads CAWSLGGSVNEQYF. As DNA, the CDR3 is TGTGCCTGGAGTCTTGGCGGGAGTGTCAACGAGCAGTACTTC. The chain uses TRBV30 and TRBJ2-7, with 7 bases matching TRBD2. This CDR3 is 14 amino acids long. The V segment lost 2 bases and the J segment 5 bases; nucleotides outside the gene matches: 9. Germline CDR1 and CDR2: GTSNPN and SVGIG (reference sequence).

There are a few counts of this clone. Different DNA sequences within this sample yield the same CDR3. The chain recombines TRBV30 with TRBJ2-3; 8 bases are a match to TRBD2. This CDR3 has 13 residues. CDR1 is GTSNPN, CDR2 SVGIG, per germline (reference sequence). Trimming took 2 bases from V and 6 from J; bases not matched to a gene: 4. The CDR3 protein is CAWSSTGGDTQYF. The DNA for the CDR3 is TGTGCCTGGAGTTCAACGGGGGGGGATACGCAGTATTTT. Variable domain in full (rest from reference TRBV30 and TRBJ2-3): SQTIHQWPATLVQPVGSPLSLECTVEGTSNPNLYWYRQAAGRGLQLLFYSVGIGQISSEVPQNLSASRPQDRQFILSSKKLLLSDSGFYLCAWSSTGGDTQYFGPGTRLTVL.

The chain employs TRBV28 and TRBJ1-1; weak D call: TRBD1 (6 bases). Per the germline V gene, CDR1 is MDHEN and CDR2 is SYDVKM. The CDR3 extends over 14 amino acids. Trimming cost V 4 bases and J 5 bases, with 14 bases left between them. CDR3 coding DNA: TGTGCCAGCAGTTCTGCCTGGGACAAGACTGAAGCTTTCTTT. This gives the protein CASSSAWDKTEAFF.

The J gene is TRBJ2-1, the V gene TRBV30; TRBD2 matches at 14 bases. V shed 2 bases, J shed 10 bases, and the junction held 7 bases outside the gene matches. CDR3 length: 15 amino acids. Germline-derived CDR1 and CDR2 are GTSNPN and SVGIG (reference sequence). In DNA, the CDR3 is TGTGCCTGGAGTCCGACTAGCGGGAGGGACAGCGAGCAGTTCTTC. Translation: CAWSPTSGRDSEQFF.

This clone was counted a few times. J is TRBJ1-5 and V is TRBV27; 8 nucleotides align to TRBD1. Germline V gives CDR1 MNHEY, CDR2 SMNVEV (reference sequence). V was pared by 6 bases and J by 7 bases, with 8 bases of the junction left unmatched. CDR3 length: 14 residues. DNA of the CDR3: TGTGCCAGCAGCCGCAGGGGGCCGGGGCAGCCCCAGCATTTT. Its translation: CASSRRGPGQPQHF.

The gene calls are TRBV7-9 and TRBJ2-1; 9 positions match TRBD1. J gave up 6 bases and V 1 base, and 7 bases lay outside the gene matches. The CDR3 is made up of 16 amino acids. CDR1 and CDR2 from the germline V gene are SEHNR and FQNEAQ (reference sequence). The chain's CDR3 is CASSLVSGTGSNEQFF. The CDR3 coding sequence is TGTGCCAGCAGCTTAGTATCTGGGACAGGGAGCAATGAGCAGTTCTTC. The variable domain in full, with the rest retrieved from reference TRBV7-9 and TRBJ2-1, is DTGVSQNPRHKITKRGQNVTFRCDPISEHNRLYWYRQTLGQGPEFLTYFQNEAQLEKSRLLSDRFSAERPKGSFSTLEIQRTEQGDSAMYLCASSLVSGTGSNEQFFGPGTRLTVL.

V gene TRBV28 combines with J gene TRBJ1-2; 7 bases are shared with TRBD1. CDR1 and CDR2 (germline): MDHEN, SYDVKM. V lost 1 base, J lost 4 bases, and 3 bases stayed unmatched. The length of the CDR3 is 14 residues. The CDR3 reads CASSLSTGVYGYTF. The CDR3 nucleotides read TGTGCCAGCAGTTTATCCACAGGGGTCTATGGCTACACCTTC.

This clone came up once. The chain uses TRBV5-1 and TRBJ2-5, with a tentative D call TRBD2 (5 bases). With 0 bases removed from V and 0 bases from J, the gap between germline ends came to 12 bases. This CDR3 has 16 residues. The germline CDR1 and CDR2 sequences are SGHRS and YFSETQ. The CDR3 loop reads CASSLGIGSYQETQYF. CDR3 coding DNA: TGCGCCAGCAGCTTGGGGATTGGGAGTTACCAAGAGACCCAGTACTTC.

The CDR3 DNA follows: TGTGCCAGCAGCTTTAGAACAGGGAACACCGGGGAGCTGTTTTTT. It codes for CASSFRTGNTGELFF. The chain couples TRBV5-4 to TRBJ2-2; possible D gene TRBD1, 5 bases. This CDR3 is 15 amino acids long. Germline values: CDR1 SGHNT, CDR2 YYREEE (reference sequence). V shed 2 bases and J shed 1 base, with 9 bases lying between them.